This T cell receptor (beta chain) was recovered during a study of Tregs in tolerant kidney transplant recipients. CDR3 length equals 15 residues. V dropped 4 bases and J dropped 3; count of bases not matched to a gene: 3. CDR1 and CDR2 (germline): KGHSH, LQKENI. Study observations and caveats: No direct test of biological reproducibility was done here.

Data came from immunoSEQ multiplex PCR; TCRdb stores just in-frame clones and leaves some out. The repertoire consists of 95,000 to 120,000 clones, with roughly 89% occurring once and the leading ten covering approximately 0.34%. Comment on this clone: Its antigen is unidentified.

The chain has TRBV18 and TRBJ2-1; TRBD2 agrees at 10 bases. Sample: CD4+ T cells from blood, taken before the transplant. This clonotype originated in a human donor who received a combined kidney and bone marrow transplant. CDR3 protein: CASSLGLAVYNEQFF. As DNA, the CDR3 is TGTGCCAGCTCACTAGGACTAGCGGTCTACAATGAGCAGTTCTTC.